This T cell receptor beta chain was captured by sequencing in a study of T-cell reconstitution after alpha-beta-depleted transplantation in children. General study findings and limits: Several hundred expanded graft clones reportedly supplied alpha-beta T cells about two months after transplant. Among T cells one year after transplant, newly produced cells accounted for most counts and diversity. After transplant, high TCRbeta diversity at day 60 in some patients arose from surviving recipient T cells and thymic progenitors.

For this clonotype: Its antigen is currently unknown.

It was with unique molecular identifiers that the TCRbeta library was prepared. A single record per CDR3 protein comes from TCRdb applying MiXCR to the PCR reads. The repertoire holds around 960,000 distinct CDR3 sequences, roughly 31% seen once, with 28% in the top ten. This CDR3 is 15 amino acids long. With 7 bases clipped from V and 0 bases from J, the junction kept 7 bases outside the gene matches. In germline, CDR1 is MGHRA, CDR2 YSYEKL. The chain couples TRBV4-1 to TRBJ2-3, with 7 nucleotides matching TRBD1. This TCR came from a boy under two years old who had a stem cell transplant for SCID, so the T cells may come from the graft donor. Sequencing used PBMCs, mostly from graft donor cells, obtained 360 days after TCRalphabeta/CD19-depleted stem cell transplant. CDR3 amino acids: CASTRTGLSTDTQYF. The DNA of the CDR3 is TGCGCCAGCACCCGGACAGGCCTTAGCACAGATACGCAGTATTTT.